Listed below are T cell receptor beta chains from one sample, sequenced in a study of CD8+CD57+ T cells in acquired aplastic anemia. TCRdb processed the reads anew with MiXCR; each CDR3 protein has one entry. The table has around 250,000 distinct CDR3 sequences, around 60% seen once. Sample: sorted CD4+, CD8+, or CD8+CD57+ T cells (not recorded which) from PBMCs. The receptors derive from a human donor with severe aplastic anemia or a healthy control (not recorded which). CDR3s include the opening cysteine and the closing phenylalanine or tryptophan. The order of the fields is clone size, J gene, V gene, D gene, CDR3 DNA, CDR3 protein. D genes are given only for firm matches. Clone size is shown for a subset of rows, as once, few, many or a class of expanded clone.

many | TRBJ2-7 | TRBV5-6 | TRBD2 | TGTGCCAGCAGCTTGGTGTGGCGGGGGGGCGACGAGCAGTACTTC | CASSLVWRGGDEQYF
many | TRBJ1-2 | TRBV10-2 | - | TGCGCCAGCTGGGATAGTAACTATGGCTACACCTTC | CASWDSNYGYTF
once | TRBJ1-4 | TRBV2 | TRBD1 | TGTGCCAGCAGTCCCACAGGGGGTGAAAAACTGTTTTTT | CASSPTGGEKLFF
- | TRBJ2-3 | TRBV20-1 | TRBD2 | TGCAGTGCTAAGCCTAGCGGGAGATTATCAGATACGCAGTATTTT | CSAKPSGRLSDTQYF
- | TRBJ2-7 | TRBV9 | TRBD1 | TGTGCCAGCAGCAGCCCCGGGACAGGGCACGAGCAGTACTTC | CASSSPGTGHEQYF
- | TRBJ2-7 | TRBV5-6 | TRBD1 | TGTGCCAGCAGCGAGGGGACAGTCTACGAGCAGTACTTC | CASSEGTVYEQYF
- | TRBJ2-1 | TRBV19 | - | TGTGCCAGTAGTATAGCGGACAGCTCCTACAATGAGCAGTTCTTC | CASSIADSSYNEQFF
- | TRBJ2-3 | TRBV2 | TRBD1 | TGTGCCAGCAGTGAGGGACAGAGTAGCACAGATACGCAGTATTTT | CASSEGQSSTDTQYF
- | TRBJ1-2 | TRBV25-1 | - | TGTGCCAGCAACAACAGGGAATCTAACTATGGCTACACCTTC | CASNNRESNYGYTF
- | TRBJ2-1 | TRBV10-3 | - | TGTGCCATCAGTGAGCGTCAACCTTACAATGAGCAGTTCTTC | CAISERQPYNEQFF
few | TRBJ1-2 | TRBV2 | - | TGTGCCAGCATCCGAGACAGGCTGATTGGTGGCTACACCTTC | CASIRDRLIGGYTF
- | TRBJ2-7 | TRBV27 | - | TGTGCCAGCAGTCCGGAGGGGGGAAGGTACGAGCAGTACTTC | CASSPEGGRYEQYF
- | TRBJ1-5 | TRBV5-6 | - | TGTGCCAGCAGCTTGGGGGGTTTATATCAGCCCCAGCATTTT | CASSLGGLYQPQHF
- | TRBJ1-5 | TRBV20-1 | TRBD1 | TGCAGTGCTAGAGTAAGGGGGCGCGGGAGCAATCAGCCCCAGCATTTT | CSARVRGRGSNQPQHF
once | TRBJ1-1 | TRBV20-1 | - | TGCAGTGTAAGCGCTTGGGGGCCAGTGAACACTGAAGCTTTCTTT | CSVSAWGPVNTEAFF
many | TRBJ1-1 | TRBV12-3/TRBV12-4 | - | TGTGCCAGCAGTTTAATGGAGAACACTGAAGCTTTCTTT | CASSLMENTEAFF
- | TRBJ2-3 | TRBV2 | - | TGTGCCAGCAGAGGGACAGATACGCAGTATTTT | CASRGTDTQYF
- | TRBJ1-1 | TRBV24-1 | - | TGTGCCACCAGTGACGGAGACCCTTCGGGAGCTTTCTTT | CATSDGDPSGAFF
- | TRBJ1-5 | TRBV7-9 | - | TGTGCCAGCAGCCCTCCCTCCACAAATCAGCCCCAGCATTTT | CASSPPSTNQPQHF
- | TRBJ2-7 | TRBV5-5 | - | TGTGCCAGCAGCTCACAGGGTGGCAACGAGCAGTACTTC | CASSSQGGNEQYF